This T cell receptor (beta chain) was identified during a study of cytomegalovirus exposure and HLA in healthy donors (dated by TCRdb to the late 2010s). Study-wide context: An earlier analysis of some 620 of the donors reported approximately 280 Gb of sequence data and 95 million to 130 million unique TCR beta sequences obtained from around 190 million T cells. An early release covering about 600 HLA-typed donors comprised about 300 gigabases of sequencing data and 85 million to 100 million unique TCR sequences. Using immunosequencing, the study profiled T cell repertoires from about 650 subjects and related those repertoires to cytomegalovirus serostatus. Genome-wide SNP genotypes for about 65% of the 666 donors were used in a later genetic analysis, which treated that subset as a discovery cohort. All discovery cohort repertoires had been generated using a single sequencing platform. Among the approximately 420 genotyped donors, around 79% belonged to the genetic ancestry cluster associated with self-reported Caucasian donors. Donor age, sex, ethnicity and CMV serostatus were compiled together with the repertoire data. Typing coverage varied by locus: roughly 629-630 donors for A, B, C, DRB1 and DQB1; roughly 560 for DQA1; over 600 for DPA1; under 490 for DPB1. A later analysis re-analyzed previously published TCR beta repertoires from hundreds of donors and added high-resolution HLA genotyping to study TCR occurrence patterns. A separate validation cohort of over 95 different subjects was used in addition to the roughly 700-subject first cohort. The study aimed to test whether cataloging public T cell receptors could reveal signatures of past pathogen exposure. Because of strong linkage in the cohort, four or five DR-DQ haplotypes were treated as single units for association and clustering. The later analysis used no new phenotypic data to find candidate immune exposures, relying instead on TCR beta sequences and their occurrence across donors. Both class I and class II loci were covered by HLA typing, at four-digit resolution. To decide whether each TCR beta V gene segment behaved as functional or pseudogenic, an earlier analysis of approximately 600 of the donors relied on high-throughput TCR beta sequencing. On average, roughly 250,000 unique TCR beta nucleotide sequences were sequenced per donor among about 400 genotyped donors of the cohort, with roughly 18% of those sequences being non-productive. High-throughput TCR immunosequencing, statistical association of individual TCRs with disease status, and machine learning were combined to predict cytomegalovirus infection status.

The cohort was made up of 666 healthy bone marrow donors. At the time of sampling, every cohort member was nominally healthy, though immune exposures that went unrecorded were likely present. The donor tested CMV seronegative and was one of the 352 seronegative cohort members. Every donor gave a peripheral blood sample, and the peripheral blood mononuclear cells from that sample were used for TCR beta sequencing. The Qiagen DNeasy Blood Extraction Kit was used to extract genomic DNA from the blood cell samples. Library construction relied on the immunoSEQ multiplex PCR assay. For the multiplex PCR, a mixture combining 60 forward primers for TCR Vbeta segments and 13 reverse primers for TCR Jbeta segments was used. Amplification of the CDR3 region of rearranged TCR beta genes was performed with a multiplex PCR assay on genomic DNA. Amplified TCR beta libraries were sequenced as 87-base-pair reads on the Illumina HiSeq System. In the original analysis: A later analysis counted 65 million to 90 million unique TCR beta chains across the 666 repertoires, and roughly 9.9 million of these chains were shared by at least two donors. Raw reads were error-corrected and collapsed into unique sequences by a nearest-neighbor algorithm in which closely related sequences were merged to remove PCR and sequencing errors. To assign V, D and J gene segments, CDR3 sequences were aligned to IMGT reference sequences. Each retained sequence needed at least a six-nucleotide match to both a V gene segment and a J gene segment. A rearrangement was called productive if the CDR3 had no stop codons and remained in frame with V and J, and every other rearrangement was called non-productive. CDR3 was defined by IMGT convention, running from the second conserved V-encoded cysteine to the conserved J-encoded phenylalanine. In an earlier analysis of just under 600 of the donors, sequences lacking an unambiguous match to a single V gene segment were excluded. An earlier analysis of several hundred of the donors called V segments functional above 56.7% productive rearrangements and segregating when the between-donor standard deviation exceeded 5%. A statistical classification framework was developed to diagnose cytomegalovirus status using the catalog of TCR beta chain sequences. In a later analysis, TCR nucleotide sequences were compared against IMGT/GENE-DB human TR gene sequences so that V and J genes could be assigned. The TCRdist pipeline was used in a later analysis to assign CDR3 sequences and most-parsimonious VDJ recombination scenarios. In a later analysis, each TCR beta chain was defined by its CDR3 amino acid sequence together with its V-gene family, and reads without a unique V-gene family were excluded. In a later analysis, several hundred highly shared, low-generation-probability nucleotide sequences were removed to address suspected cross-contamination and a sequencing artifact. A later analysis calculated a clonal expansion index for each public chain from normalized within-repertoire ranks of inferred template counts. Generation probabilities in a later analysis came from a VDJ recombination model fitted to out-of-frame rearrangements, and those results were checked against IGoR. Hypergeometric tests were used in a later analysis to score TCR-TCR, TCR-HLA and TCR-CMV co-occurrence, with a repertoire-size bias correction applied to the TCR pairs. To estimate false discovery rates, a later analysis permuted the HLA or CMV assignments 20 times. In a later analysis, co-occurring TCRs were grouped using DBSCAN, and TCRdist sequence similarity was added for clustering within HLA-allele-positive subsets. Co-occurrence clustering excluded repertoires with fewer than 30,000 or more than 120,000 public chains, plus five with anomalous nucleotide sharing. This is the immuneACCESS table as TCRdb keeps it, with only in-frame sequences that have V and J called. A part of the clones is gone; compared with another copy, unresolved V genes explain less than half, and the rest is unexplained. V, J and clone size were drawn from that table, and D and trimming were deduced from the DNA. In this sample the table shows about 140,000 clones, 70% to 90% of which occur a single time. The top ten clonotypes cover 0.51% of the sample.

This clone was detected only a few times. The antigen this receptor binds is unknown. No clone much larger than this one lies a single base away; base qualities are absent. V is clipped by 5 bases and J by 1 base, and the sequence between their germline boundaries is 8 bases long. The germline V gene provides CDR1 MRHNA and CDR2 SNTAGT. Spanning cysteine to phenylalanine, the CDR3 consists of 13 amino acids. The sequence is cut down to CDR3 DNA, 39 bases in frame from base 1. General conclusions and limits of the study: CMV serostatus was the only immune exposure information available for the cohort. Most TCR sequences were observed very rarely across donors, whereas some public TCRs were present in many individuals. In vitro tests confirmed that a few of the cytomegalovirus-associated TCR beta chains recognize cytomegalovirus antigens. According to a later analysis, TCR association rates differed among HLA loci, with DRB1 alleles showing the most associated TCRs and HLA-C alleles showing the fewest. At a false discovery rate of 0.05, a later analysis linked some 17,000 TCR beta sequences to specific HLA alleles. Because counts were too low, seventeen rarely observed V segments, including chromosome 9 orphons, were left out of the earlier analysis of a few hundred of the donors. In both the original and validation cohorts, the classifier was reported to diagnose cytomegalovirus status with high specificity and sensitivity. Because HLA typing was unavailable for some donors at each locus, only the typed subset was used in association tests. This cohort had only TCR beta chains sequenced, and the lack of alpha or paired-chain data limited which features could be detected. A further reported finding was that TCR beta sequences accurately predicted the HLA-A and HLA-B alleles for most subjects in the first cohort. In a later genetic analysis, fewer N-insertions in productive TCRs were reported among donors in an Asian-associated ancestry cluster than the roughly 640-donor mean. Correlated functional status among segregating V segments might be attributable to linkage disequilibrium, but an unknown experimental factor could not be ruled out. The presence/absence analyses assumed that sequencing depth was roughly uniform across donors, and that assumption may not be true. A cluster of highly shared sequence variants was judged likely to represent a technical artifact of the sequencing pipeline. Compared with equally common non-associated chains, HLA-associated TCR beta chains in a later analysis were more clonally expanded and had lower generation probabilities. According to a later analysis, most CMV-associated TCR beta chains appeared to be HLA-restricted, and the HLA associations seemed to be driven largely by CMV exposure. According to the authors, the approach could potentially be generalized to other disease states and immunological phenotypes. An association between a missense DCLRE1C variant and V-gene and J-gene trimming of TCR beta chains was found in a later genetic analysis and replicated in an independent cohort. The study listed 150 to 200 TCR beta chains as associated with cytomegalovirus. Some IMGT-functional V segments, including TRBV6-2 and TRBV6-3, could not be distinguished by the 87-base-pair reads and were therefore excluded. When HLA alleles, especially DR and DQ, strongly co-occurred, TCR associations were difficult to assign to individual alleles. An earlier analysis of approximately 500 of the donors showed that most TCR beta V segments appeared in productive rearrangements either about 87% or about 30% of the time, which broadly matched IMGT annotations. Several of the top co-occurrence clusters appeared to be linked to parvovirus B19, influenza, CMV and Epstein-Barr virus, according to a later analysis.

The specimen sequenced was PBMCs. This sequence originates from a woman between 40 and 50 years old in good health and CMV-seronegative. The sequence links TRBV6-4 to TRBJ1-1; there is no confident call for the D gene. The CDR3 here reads CASSREENTEAFF. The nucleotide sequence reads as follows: TGTGCCAGCAGTCGAGAGGAGAACACTGAAGCTTTCTTT.